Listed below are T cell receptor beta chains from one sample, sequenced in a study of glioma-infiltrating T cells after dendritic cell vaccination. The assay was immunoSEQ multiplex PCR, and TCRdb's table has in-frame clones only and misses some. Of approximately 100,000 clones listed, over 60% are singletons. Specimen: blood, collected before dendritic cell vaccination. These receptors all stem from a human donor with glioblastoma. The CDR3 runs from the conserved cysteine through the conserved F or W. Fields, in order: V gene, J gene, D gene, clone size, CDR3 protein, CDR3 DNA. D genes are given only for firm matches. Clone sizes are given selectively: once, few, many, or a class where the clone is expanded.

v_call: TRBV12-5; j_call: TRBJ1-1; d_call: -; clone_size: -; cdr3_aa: CASGPPTGNTEAFF; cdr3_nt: TGTGCTAGTGGCCCACCCACAGGGAACACTGAAGCTTTCTTT
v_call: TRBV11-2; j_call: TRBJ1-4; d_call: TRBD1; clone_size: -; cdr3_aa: CASRRTGGEKLFF; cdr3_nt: TGTGCCAGCAGGCGGACAGGGGGGGAAAAACTGTTTTTT
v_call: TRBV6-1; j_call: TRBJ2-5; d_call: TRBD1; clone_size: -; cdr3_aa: CASSRDRVMETQYF; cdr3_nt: TGTGCCAGCAGCCGGGACAGGGTCATGGAGACCCAGTACTTC
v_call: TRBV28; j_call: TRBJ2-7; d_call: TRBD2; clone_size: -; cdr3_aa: CASSLGGRDEQYF; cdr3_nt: TGTGCCAGCAGTTTGGGGGGGAGGGACGAGCAGTACTTC
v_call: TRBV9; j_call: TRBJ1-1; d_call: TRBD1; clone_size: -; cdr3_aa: CASTNREDRLNTEAFF; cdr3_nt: TGTGCCAGCACCAATAGGGAGGACAGGTTGAACACTGAAGCTTTCTTT
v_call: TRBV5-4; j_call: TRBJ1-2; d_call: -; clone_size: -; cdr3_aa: CASSLVGAEIGGYTF; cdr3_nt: TGTGCCAGCAGCTTGGTAGGGGCCGAGATTGGGGGCTACACCTTC
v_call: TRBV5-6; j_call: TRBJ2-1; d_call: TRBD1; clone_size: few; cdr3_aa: CASSPGGQAVHFHEQFF; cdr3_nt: TGTGCCAGCAGCCCCGGAGGACAGGCGGTGCATTTCCATGAGCAGTTCTTC
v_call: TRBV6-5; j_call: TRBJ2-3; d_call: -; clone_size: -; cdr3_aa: CASSYSIWAGSDTQYF; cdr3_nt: TGTGCCAGCAGTTACTCGATTTGGGCGGGGTCGGATACGCAGTATTTT
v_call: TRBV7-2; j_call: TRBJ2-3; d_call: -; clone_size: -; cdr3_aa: CASSRDTDTQYF; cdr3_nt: TGTGCCAGCAGCCGAGACACAGATACGCAGTATTTT
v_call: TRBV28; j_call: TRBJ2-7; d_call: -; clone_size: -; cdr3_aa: CASSLHRQEASEQYF; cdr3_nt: TGTGCCAGCAGTTTGCACCGACAGGAGGCCAGCGAGCAGTACTTC
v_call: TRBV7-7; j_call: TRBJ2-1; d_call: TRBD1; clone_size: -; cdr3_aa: CASSFGTGVIDEQFF; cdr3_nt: TGTGCTAGCAGCTTCGGGACAGGGGTAATTGATGAGCAGTTCTTC
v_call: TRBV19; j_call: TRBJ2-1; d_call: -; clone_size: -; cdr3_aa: CASSPYKTGPTLYNEQFF; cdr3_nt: TGTGCCAGTAGCCCATATAAAACAGGGCCGACACTCTACAATGAGCAGTTCTTC
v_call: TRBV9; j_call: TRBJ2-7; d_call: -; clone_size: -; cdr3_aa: CASSAERVRGEQYF; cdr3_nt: TGTGCCAGCAGCGCCGAGAGGGTCCGGGGGGAGCAGTACTTC
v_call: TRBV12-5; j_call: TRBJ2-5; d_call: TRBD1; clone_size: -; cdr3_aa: CASGLDRGETQYF; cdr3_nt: TGTGCTAGTGGTTTGGACAGGGGTGAGACCCAGTACTTC
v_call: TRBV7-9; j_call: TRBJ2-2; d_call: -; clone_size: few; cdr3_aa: CASSLSGSGPGELFF; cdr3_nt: TGTGCCAGCAGCTTATCAGGGTCAGGGCCCGGGGAGCTGTTTTTT
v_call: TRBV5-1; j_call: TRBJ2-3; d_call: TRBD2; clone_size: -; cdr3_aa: CASSPYYRLAGFTDTQYF; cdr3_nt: TGCGCCAGCAGCCCGTATTATCGACTAGCGGGGTTCACAGATACGCAGTATTTT
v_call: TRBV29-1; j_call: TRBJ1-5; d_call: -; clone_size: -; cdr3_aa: CSVQVGGDQPQHF; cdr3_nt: TGCAGCGTCCAGGTGGGGGGAGATCAGCCCCAGCATTTT
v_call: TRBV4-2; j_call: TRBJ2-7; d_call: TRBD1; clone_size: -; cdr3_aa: CASSQARQGYEQYF; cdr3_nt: TGTGCCAGCAGCCAAGCCCGACAGGGCTACGAGCAGTACTTC
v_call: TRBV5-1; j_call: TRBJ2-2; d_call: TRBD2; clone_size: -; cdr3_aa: CASNAGLLAGDRVNTGELFF; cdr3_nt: TGCGCCAGCAACGCAGGTCTTCTAGCGGGAGATCGCGTTAACACCGGGGAGCTGTTTTTT
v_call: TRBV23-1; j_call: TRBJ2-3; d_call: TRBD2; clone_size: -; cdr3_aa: CAITGERGLLEDTQYF; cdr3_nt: TGCGCCATAACCGGGGAGCGGGGACTCCTTGAGGATACGCAGTATTTT
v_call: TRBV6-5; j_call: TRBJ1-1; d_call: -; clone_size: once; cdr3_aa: CASSYSFAGNTEAFF; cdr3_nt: TGTGCCAGCAGTTACTCCTTCGCAGGTAACACTGAAGCTTTCTTT
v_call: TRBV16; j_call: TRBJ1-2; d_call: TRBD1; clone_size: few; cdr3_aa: CASSHDTGVNYGYTF; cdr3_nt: TGTGCCAGCAGCCATGATACAGGGGTTAACTATGGCTACACCTTC
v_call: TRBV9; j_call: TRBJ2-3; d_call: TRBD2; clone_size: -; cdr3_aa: CASSAGGIFTDTQYF; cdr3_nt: TGTGCCAGCAGCGCGGGGGGGATATTCACAGATACGCAGTATTTT
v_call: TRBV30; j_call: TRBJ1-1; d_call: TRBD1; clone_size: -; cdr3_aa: CAWSGTGALNTEAFF; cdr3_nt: TGTGCCTGGAGCGGGACAGGTGCCCTCAACACTGAAGCTTTCTTT
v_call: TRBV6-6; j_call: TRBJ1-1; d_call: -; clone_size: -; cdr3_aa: CASRSGEAGAFF; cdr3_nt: TGTGCCAGCAGATCCGGGGAGGCCGGAGCTTTCTTT
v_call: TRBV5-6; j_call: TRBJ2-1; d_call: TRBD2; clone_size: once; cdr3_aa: CASSFRTSGITFYNEQFF; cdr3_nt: TGTGCCAGCAGCTTTAGGACTAGCGGCATTACTTTTTACAATGAGCAGTTCTTC
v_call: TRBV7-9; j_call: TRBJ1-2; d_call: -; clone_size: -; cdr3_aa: CASRPRTGTNYGYTF; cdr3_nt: TGTGCCAGCAGACCTCGTACAGGGACTAACTATGGCTACACCTTC
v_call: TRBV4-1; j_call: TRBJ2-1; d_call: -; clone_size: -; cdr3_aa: CASSQGVAASYNEQFF; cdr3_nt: TGCGCCAGCAGCCAGGGGGTAGCGGCCTCCTACAATGAGCAGTTCTTC
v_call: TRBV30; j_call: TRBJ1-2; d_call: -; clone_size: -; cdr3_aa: CAWSADLYGYTF; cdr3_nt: TGTGCCTGGAGTGCAGATCTCTATGGCTACACCTTC
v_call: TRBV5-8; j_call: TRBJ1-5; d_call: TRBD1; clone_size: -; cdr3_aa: CASSSGDRGGQPQHF; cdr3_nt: TGTGCCAGCAGCTCTGGGGACAGGGGAGGTCAGCCCCAGCATTTT
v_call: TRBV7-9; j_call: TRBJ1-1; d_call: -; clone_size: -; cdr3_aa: CASSPGITEAFF; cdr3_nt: TGTGCCAGCAGCCCAGGGATAACTGAAGCTTTCTTT
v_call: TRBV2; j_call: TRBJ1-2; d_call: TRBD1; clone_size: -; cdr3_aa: CASRLPDRGNYGYTF; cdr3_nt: TGTGCCAGCAGACTCCCGGACAGGGGTAACTATGGCTACACCTTC
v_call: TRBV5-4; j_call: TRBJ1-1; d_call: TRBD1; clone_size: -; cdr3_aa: CASSAGGAGTFSEAFF; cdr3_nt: TGTGCCAGCAGCGCAGGGGGCGCGGGGACTTTTTCTGAAGCTTTCTTT
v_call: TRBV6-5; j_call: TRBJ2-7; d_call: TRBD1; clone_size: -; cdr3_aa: CASSYRAGGQGEQYF; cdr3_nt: TGTGCCAGCAGTTATCGGGCAGGGGGCCAGGGAGAGCAGTACTTC
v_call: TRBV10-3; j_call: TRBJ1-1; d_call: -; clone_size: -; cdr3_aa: CAISSRTENTEAFF; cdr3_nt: TGTGCCATCAGCTCCCGGACAGAGAACACTGAAGCTTTCTTT
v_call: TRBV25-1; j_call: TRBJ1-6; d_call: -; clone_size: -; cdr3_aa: CASAGLSGAPLHF; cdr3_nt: TGTGCCAGCGCCGGGCTTAGCGGCGCTCCCCTCCACTTT
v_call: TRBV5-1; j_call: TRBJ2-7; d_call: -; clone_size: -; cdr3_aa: CASSLSGPYEQYF; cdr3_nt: TGCGCCAGCAGCTTGTCAGGTCCCTACGAGCAGTACTTC
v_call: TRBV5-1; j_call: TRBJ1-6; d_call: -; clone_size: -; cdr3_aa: CASSPGSSYNSPLHF; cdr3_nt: TGCGCCAGCAGTCCGGGGAGCTCCTATAATTCACCCCTCCACTTT
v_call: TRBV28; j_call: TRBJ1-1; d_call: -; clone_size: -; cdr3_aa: CASKRSGVLNTEAFF; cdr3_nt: TGTGCCAGCAAGAGGTCCGGGGTCTTGAACACTGAAGCTTTCTTT
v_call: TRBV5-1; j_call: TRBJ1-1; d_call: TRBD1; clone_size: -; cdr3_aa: CASSFQGASTEAFF; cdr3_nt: TGCGCCAGCAGCTTTCAGGGGGCTAGCACTGAAGCTTTCTTT
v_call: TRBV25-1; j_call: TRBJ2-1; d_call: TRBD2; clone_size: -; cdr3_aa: CASSGHGLGGVGEQFF; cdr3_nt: TGTGCCAGCAGTGGACACGGACTAGGAGGAGTTGGTGAGCAGTTCTTC
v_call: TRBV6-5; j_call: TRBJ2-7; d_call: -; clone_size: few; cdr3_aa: CASSYSPGLNYEQYF; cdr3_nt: TGTGCCAGCAGTTACTCGCCAGGACTTAACTACGAGCAGTACTTC
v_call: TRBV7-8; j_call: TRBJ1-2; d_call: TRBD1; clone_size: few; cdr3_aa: CASLPDWDRGHYGYTF; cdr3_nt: TGTGCCAGCTTGCCGGATTGGGACAGGGGTCACTATGGCTACACCTTC
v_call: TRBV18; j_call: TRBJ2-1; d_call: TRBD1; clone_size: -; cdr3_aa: CASSPRTGGLYNEQFF; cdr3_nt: TGTGCCAGCTCACCGAGGACAGGGGGCCTTTACAATGAGCAGTTCTTC
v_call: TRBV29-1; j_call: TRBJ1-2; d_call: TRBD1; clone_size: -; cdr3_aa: CSVDLRRDSGYTF; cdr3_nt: TGCAGCGTCGACCTACGACGGGACAGCGGCTACACCTTC
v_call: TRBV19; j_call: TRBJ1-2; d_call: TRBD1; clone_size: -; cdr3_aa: CASSQTGGANYGYTF; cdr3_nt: TGTGCCAGTAGCCAAACAGGGGGTGCTAACTATGGCTACACCTTC